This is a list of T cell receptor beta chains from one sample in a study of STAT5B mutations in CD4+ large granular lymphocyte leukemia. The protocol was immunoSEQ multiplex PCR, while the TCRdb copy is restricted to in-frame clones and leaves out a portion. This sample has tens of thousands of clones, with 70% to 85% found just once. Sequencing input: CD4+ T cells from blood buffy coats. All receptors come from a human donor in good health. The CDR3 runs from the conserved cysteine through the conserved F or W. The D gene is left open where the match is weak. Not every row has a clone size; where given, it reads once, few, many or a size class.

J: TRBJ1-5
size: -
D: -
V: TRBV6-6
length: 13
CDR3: CASSYSLYQPQHF
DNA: TGTGCCAGCAGTTACTCTCTATATCAGCCCCAGCATTTT

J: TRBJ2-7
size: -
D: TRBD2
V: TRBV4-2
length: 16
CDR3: CASSHSRGSGGNEQYF
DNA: TGTGCCAGCAGCCATTCCCGGGGTAGCGGGGGCAACGAGCAGTACTTC

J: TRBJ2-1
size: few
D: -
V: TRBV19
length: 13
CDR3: CASSQGFGNEQFF
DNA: TGTGCCAGTAGTCAAGGGTTCGGCAATGAGCAGTTCTTC

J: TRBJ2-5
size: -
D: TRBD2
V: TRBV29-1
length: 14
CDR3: CSVSGTSGGETQYF
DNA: TGCAGCGTCTCAGGGACGTCGGGGGGAGAGACCCAGTACTTC

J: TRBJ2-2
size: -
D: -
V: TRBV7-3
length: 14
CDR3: CASSSTGFSGELFF
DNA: TGTGCCAGCAGCTCAACAGGGTTCTCCGGGGAGCTGTTTTTT

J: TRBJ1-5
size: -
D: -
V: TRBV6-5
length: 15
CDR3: CASSYSGGRNQPQHF
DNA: TGTGCCAGCAGTTACTCCGGGGGCCGCAATCAGCCCCAGCATTTT

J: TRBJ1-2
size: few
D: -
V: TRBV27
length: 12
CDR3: CASSFNGYGYTF
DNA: TGTGCCAGCAGTTTCAACGGCTATGGCTACACCTTC

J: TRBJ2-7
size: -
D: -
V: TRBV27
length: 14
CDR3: CASSFWPNKREQYF
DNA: TGTGCCAGCAGTTTCTGGCCGAATAAAAGGGAGCAGTACTTC

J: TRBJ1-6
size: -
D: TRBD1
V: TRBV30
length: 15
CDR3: CAWSPKTGANSPLHF
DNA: TGTGCCTGGAGTCCAAAGACAGGGGCTAATTCACCCCTCCACTTT

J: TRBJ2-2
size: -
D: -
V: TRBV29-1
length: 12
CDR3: CSAPYWTGELFF
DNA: TGCAGCGCTCCTTATTGGACCGGGGAGCTGTTTTTT

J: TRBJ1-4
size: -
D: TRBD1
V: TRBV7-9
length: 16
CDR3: CASSLSPQGANEKLFF
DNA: TGTGCCAGCAGCTTATCTCCGCAGGGGGCTAATGAAAAACTGTTTTTT